This TCR beta chain was recorded in a study of OX40 agonist ivuxolimab in advanced cancers. General study results and limits: Relative to CD4+, CD8+ T cells held more expanded clones on average.

Repertoires were generated with immunoSEQ multiplex PCR, while TCRdb's copy carries only in-frame clones and drops some. This table holds fewer than 45,000 clones, about 80% found once. Autoimmune disease history or systemic immunosuppression excluded patients. The CDR3 runs 17 residues. Germline CDR1 reads SEHNR; CDR2 reads FQNEAQ (reference sequence). Deletions cut 5 bases from V and 6 bases from J, with 23 bases between. This clone was observed a single time. Its antigen is unknown. This sample comprised CD4+ or CD8+ T cells sorted from blood, obtained in a trial of the OX40 agonist ivuxolimab. The chain couples TRBV7-9 to TRBJ2-1; D call uncertain. This TCR came from an adult with an advanced solid tumor such as melanoma, head and neck, liver or kidney cancer. The CDR3 nucleotides are TGTGCCAGCAGCCCGTCAGCCGAATTACTTAAACCCAATGAGCAGTTCTTC. It is translated as CASSPSAELLKPNEQFF. Drawing the rest from reference TRBV7-9 and TRBJ2-1, the complete variable domain is DTGVSQNPRHKITKRGQNVTFRCDPISEHNRLYWYRQTLGQGPEFLTYFQNEAQLEKSRLLSDRFSAERPKGSFSTLEIQRTEQGDSAMYLCASSPSAELLKPNEQFFGPGTRLTVL.